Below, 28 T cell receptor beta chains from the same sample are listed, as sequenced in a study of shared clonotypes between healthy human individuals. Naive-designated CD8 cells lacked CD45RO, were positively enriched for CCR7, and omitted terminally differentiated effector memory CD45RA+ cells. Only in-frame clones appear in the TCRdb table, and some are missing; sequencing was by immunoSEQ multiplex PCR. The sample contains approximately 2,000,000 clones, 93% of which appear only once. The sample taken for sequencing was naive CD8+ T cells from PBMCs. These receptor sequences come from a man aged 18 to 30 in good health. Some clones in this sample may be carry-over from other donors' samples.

The CDR3 DNA sequence: TGTGCCAGCAGCTACGACAGGGAATCTGAAGCTTTCTTT. The encoded protein is CASSYDRESEAFF. J is TRBJ1-1 and V is TRBV14; 7 bases match TRBD1. The CDR3 runs 13 residues. Trimming at V came to 5 bases and at J to 6 bases, leaving 6 bases not matched to a gene. Germline loops: CDR1 SGHDN, CDR2 FVKESK.

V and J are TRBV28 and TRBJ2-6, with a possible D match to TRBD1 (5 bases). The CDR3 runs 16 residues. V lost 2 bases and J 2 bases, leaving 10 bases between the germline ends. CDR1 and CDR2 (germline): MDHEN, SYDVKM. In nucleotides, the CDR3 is TGTGCCAGCAGTTTAATACAGGCCGCTGGGGCCAACGTCCTGACTTTC. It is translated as CASSLIQAAGANVLTF.

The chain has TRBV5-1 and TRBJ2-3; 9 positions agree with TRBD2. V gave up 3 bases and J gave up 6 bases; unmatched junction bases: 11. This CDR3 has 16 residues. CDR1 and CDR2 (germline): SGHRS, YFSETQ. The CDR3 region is CASSSLSGRGWDTQYF. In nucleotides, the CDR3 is TGCGCCAGCAGCTCACTTAGCGGGAGAGGGTGGGATACGCAGTATTTT.

The CDR3 nucleotides read TGCAGCGGTGGGGATCTCACTGAAGCTTTCTTT. It is translated as CSGGDLTEAFF. The rearrangement joins TRBV29-1 to TRBJ1-1; D is ambiguous. V was cut by 7 bases and J by 4 bases, with 10 bases left in between. The CDR3 consists of 11 residues. CDR1 is SQVTM, CDR2 ANQGSEA, per germline.

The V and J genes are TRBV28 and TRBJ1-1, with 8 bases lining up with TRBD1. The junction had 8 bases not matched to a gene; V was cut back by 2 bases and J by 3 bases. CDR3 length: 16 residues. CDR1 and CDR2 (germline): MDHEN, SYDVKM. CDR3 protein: CASSLMRTGWDTEAFF. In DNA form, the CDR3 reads TGTGCCAGCAGTTTAATGAGGACAGGGTGGGACACTGAAGCTTTCTTT.

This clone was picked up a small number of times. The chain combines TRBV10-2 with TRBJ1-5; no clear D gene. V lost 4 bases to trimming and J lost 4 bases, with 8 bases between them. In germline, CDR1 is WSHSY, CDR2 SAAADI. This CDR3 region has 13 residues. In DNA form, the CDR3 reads TGCGCCAGCAGTGGGGAGACTAATCAGCCCCAGCATTTT. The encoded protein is CASSGETNQPQHF.

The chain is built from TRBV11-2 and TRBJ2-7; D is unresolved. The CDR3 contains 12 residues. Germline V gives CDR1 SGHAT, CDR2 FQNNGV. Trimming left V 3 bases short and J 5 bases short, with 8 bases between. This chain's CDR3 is CASSFSGHEQYF. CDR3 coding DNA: TGTGCCAGCAGCTTCTCGGGCCACGAGCAGTACTTC.

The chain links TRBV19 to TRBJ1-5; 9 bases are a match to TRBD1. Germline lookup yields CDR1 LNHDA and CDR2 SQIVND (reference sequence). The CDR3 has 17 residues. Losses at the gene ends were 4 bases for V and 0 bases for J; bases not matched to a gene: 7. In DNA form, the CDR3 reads TGTGCCAGTAGTACCCTACCGGGACAGGGTAGCAATCAGCCCCAGCATTTT. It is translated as CASSTLPGQGSNQPQHF.

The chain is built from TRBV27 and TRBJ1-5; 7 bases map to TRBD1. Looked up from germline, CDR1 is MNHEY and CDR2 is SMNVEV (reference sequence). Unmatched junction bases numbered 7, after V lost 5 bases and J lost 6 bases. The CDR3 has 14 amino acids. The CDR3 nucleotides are TGTGCCAGCAGTGATCGACAGGGTAGTCAGCCCCAGCATTTT. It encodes CASSDRQGSQPQHF.

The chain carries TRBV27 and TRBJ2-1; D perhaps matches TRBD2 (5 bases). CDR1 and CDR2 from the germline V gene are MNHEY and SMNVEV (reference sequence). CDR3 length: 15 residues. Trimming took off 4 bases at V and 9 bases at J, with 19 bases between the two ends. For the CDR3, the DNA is TGTGCCAGCAGTTCGGTCCTACCCGAGGGAGTTGAGCAGTTCTTC. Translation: CASSSVLPEGVEQFF.

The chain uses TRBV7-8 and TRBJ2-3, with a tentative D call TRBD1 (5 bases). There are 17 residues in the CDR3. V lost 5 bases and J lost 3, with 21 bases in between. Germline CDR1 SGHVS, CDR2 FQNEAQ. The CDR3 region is CASSPPLDTEITDTQYF. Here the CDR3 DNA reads TGTGCCAGCAGCCCCCCCCTGGACACAGAGATAACAGATACGCAGTATTTT.

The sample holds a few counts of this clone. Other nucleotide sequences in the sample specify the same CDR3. The CDR3: CASSIGRNTEAFF. The CDR3 region has the DNA TGTGCCAGTAGTATAGGTCGGAACACTGAAGCTTTCTTT. This chain uses TRBV19 with TRBJ1-1; D remains unclear. The CDR3 spans 13 residues. Trimming stripped 1 base from V and 1 base from J, with 4 bases between. CDR1 and CDR2 from the germline V gene are LNHDA and SQIVND (reference sequence). Combining the CDR3 with reference TRBV19 and TRBJ1-1 gives the whole variable domain DGGITQSPKYLFRKEGQNVTLSCEQNLNHDAMYWYRQDPGQGLRLIYYSQIVNDFQKGDIAEGYSVSREKKESFPLTVTSAQKNPTAFYLCASSIGRNTEAFFGQGTRLTVV.

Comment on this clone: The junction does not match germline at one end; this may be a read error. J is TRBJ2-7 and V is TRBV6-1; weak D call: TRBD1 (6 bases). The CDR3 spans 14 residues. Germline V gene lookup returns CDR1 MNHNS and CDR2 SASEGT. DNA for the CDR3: TGTGCCAGCAGTCTCCCAGGGGTAGGCTACGAGCAGCACTTC. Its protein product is CASSLPGVGYEQHF.

The CDR3 loop reads CASRDRITDTQYF. Here the CDR3 DNA reads TGTGCCAGTAGGGACAGAATCACAGATACGCAGTATTTT. The chain couples TRBV19 to TRBJ2-3, with D perhaps TRBD1 (6 bases). Germline V gene sequence: CDR1 LNHDA, CDR2 SQIVND (reference sequence). V gave up 6 bases and J gave up 2 bases, with 9 bases separating them. There are 13 residues in the CDR3.

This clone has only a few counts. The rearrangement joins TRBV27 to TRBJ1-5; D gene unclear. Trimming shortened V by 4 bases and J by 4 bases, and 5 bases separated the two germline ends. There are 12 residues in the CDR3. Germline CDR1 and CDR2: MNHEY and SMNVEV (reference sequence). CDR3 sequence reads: CASSSTNQPQHF. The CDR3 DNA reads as TGTGCCAGCAGTTCGACGAATCAGCCCCAGCATTTT.

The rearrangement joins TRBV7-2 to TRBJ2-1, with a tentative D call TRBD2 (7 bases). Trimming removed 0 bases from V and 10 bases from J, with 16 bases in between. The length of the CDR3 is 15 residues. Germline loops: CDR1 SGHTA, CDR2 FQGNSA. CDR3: CASSLAVRGGLEQFF. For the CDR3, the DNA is TGTGCCAGCAGCTTAGCGGTCAGGGGAGGGCTAGAGCAGTTCTTC. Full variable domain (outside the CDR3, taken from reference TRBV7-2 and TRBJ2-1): GAGVSQSPSNKVTEKGKDVELRCDPISGHTALYWYRQSLGQGLEFLIYFQGNSAPDKSGLPSDRFSAERTGGSVSTLTIQRTQQEDSAVYLCASSLAVRGGLEQFFGPGTRLTVL.

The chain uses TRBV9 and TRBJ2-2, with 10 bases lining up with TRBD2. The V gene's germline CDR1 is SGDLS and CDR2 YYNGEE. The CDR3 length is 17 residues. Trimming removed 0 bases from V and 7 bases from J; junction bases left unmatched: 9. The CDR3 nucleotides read TGTGCCAGCAGCGTAGGAGCGGGAGGGCCGAGGGTCGGGGAGCTGTTTTTT. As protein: CASSVGAGGPRVGELFF. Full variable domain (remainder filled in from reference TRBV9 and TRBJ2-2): DSGVTQTPKHLITATGQRVTLRCSPRSGDLSVYWYQQSLDQGLQFLIQYYNGEERAKGNILERFSAQQFPDLHSELNLSSLELGDSALYFCASSVGAGGPRVGELFFGEGSRLTVL.

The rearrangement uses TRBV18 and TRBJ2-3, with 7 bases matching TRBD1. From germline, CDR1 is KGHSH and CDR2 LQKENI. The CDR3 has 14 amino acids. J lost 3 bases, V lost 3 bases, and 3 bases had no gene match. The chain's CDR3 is CASSPPTGTDTQYF. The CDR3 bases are TGTGCCAGCTCACCGCCGACAGGGACAGATACGCAGTATTTT. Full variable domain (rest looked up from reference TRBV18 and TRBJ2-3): NAGVMQNPRHLVRRRGQEARLRCSPMKGHSHVYWYRQLPEEGLKFMVYLQKENIIDESGMPKERFSAEFPKEGPSILRIQQVVRGDSAAYFCASSPPTGTDTQYFGPGTRLTVL.

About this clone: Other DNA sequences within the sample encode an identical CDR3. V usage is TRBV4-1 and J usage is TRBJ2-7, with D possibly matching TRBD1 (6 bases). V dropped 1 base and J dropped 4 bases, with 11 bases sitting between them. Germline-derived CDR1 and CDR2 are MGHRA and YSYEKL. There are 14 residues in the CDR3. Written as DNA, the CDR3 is TGCGCCAGCAGCCAAGTTAGACAGGATTACGAGCAGTACTTC. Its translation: CASSQVRQDYEQYF.

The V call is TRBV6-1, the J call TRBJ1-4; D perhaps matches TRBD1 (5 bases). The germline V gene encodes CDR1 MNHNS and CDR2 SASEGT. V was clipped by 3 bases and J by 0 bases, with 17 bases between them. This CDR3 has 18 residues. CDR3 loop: CASSDIRGLVATNEKLFF. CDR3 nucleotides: TGTGCCAGCAGTGACATTCGGGGCCTAGTTGCAACTAATGAAAAACTGTTTTTT.

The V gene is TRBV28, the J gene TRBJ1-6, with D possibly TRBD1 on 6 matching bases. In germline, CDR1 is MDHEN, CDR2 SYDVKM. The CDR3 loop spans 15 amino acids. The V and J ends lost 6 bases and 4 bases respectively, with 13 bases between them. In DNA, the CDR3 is TGTGCCAGCAGAAAGAGAGGGGGATATAATTCACCCCTCCACTTT. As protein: CASRKRGGYNSPLHF. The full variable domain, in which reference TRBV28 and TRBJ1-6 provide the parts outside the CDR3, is DVKVTQSSRYLVKRTGEKVFLECVQDMDHENMFWYRQDPGLGLRLIYFSYDVKMKEKGDIPEGYSVSREKKERFSLILESASTNQTSMYLCASRKRGGYNSPLHFGNGTRLTVT.

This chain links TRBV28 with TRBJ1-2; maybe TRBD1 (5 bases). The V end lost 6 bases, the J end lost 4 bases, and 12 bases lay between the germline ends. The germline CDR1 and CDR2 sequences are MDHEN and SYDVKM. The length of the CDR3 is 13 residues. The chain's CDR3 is CASRIAGGYGYTF. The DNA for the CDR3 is TGTGCCAGCAGAATCGCGGGGGGCTATGGCTACACCTTC.

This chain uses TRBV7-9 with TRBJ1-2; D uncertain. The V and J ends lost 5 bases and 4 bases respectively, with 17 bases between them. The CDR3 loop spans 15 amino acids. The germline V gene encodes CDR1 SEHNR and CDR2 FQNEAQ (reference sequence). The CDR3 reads CASSPSSGAGYGYTF. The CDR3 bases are TGTGCCAGCAGCCCCTCTTCTGGCGCCGGCTATGGCTACACCTTC.

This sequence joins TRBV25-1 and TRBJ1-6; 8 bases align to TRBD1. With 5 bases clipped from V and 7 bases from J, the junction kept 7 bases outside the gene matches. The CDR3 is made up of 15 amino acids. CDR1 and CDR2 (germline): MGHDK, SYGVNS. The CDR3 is CASSPRQGNNSPLHF. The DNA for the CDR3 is TGTGCCAGCAGTCCCCGACAGGGGAACAATTCACCCCTCCACTTT.

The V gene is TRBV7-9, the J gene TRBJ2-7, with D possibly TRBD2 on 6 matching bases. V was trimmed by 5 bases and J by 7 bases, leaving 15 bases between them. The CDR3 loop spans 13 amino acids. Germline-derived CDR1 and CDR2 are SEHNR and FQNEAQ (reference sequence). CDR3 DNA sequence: TGTGCCAGCAGCCTTATCGGAGGGCGAGAGCAGTACTTC. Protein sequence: CASSLIGGREQYF.

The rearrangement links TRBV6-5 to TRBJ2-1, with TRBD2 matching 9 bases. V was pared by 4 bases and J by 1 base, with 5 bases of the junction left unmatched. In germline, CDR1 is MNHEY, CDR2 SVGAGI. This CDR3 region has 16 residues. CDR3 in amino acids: CASSLDSGSSYNEQFF. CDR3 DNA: TGTGCCAGCAGTTTAGATAGCGGGAGTTCCTACAATGAGCAGTTCTTC.

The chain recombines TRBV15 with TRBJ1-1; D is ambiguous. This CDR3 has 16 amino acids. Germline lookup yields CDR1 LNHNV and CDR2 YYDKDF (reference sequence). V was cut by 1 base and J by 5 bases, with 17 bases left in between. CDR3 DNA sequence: TGTGCCACCAGCAGAGTATTGGGGAAAGGAGGGACTGAAGCTTTCTTT. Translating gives CATSRVLGKGGTEAFF.

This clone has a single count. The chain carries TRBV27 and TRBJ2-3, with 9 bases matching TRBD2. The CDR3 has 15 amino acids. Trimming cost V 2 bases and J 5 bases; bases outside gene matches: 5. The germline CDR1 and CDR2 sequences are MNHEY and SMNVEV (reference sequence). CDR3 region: CASSLAGGQLDTQYF. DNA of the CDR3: TGTGCCAGCAGTTTAGCGGGAGGGCAATTAGATACGCAGTATTTT.